One sample yielded the 21 T cell receptor beta chains listed below, sequenced in a study of blood T cell repertoires in COVID-19. Libraries were prepared by immunoSEQ multiplex PCR; TCRdb keeps only in-frame clonotypes and omits some of them. The sample shows roughly 210,000 clones, less than 90% of them seen only once. The sequenced sample was peripheral blood. The receptors here all came from an elderly woman with COVID-19, enrolled during active disease.

This sequence joins TRBV5-1 and TRBJ1-3; no clear D. This CDR3 region has 15 residues. The germline V gene encodes CDR1 SGHRS and CDR2 YFSETQ. V was trimmed by 3 bases and J by 7 bases, leaving 17 bases between them. The CDR3 DNA sequence: TGCGCCAGCAGCTCGGAGGGCCTATGGAGTAACACCATATATTTT. Its protein product is CASSSEGLWSNTIYF.

The rearrangement joins TRBV6-1 to TRBJ1-5, with unresolved D. Germline V gene data show CDR1 as MNHNS and CDR2 as SASEGT. V was clipped by 0 bases and J by 9 bases, with 18 bases between them. The CDR3 is made up of 16 amino acids. The CDR3 is CASSEARREAPRPQHF. The CDR3 DNA sequence: TGTGCCAGCAGTGAAGCTCGGAGGGAGGCCCCCCGGCCCCAGCATTTT.

The chain couples TRBV7-9 to TRBJ1-1; 8 positions match TRBD1. Germline V gene sequence: CDR1 SEHNR, CDR2 FQNEAQ (reference sequence). The CDR3 is 14 amino acids. V gave up 6 bases and J gave up 2 bases; unmatched junction bases: 5. CDR3 nucleotide sequence: TGTGCCAGCAGTGAACAGGGGGGCAACACTGAAGCTTTCTTT. It translates to CASSEQGGNTEAFF.

The gene calls are TRBV6-2 or TRBV6-3 and TRBJ2-7; D is unclear. The CDR3 spans 14 residues. Germline lookup yields CDR1 MNHEY and CDR2 SVGEGT. Trimming removed 6 bases from V and 2 bases from J, with 14 bases in between. The CDR3 protein is CASSLRRGTYEQYF. The CDR3 coding sequence is TGTGCCAGCAGCCTTAGACGAGGAACCTACGAGCAGTACTTC.

J is TRBJ2-7 and V is TRBV19; D is perhaps TRBD2 (5 bases). This CDR3 is built from 15 residues. Trimming took 6 bases from V and 1 from J, leaving 16 bases between them. Per germline, CDR1 LNHDA and CDR2 SQIVND (reference sequence). The CDR3 protein is CASSGAGLGSYEQYF. CDR3 bases: TGTGCCAGTAGCGGCGCGGGTCTCGGGTCCTACGAGCAGTACTTC.

The genes are TRBV10-3 and TRBJ1-1; 7 bases align to TRBD1. Germline V lookup: CDR1 ENHRY, CDR2 SYGVKD. V shed 2 bases, J shed 5 bases, and the junction held 8 bases outside the gene matches. The CDR3 extends over 15 amino acids. CDR3 DNA sequence: TGTGCCATCAGTGAGCCCCAACAGGGGAGGACTGAAGCTTTCTTT. Its protein is CAISEPQQGRTEAFF.

The chain has TRBV29-1 and TRBJ1-1, with no clear D. CDR1 and CDR2 from the germline V gene are SQVTM and ANQGSEA. The CDR3 is 11 amino acids. Trimming cost V 4 bases and J 8 bases, with 11 bases left between them. The CDR3 DNA follows: TGCAGCGTTGGGTGGACGGGGGAAGCTTTCTTT. Protein: CSVGWTGEAFF.

This clone was seen just once. The chain couples TRBV5-1 to TRBJ2-3; D uncertain. The CDR3 has 14 residues. CDR1 SGHRS and CDR2 YFSETQ come from the germline V gene. Trimming took 7 bases from V and 4 from J, leaving 16 bases between them. The CDR3 region has the DNA TGCGCCAGCGGGCCGCTTGCACGCCCAGATACGCAGTATTTT. It yields the protein CASGPLARPDTQYF.

This sequence joins TRBV9 and TRBJ2-2, with TRBD2 matching over 8 bases. Losses at the gene ends were 7 bases for V and 6 bases for J; bases not matched to a gene: 11. The germline CDR1 and CDR2 sequences are SGDLS and YYNGEE. CDR3 size: 15 residues. The CDR3 DNA sequence: TGTGCCAGCGGGGGCCAGCGGGGGAGAGCCGGGGAGCTGTTTTTT. Protein sequence: CASGGQRGRAGELFF.

About this clone itself: A junction end diverges from the germline sequence, so it may reflect a read error. The chain combines TRBV6-1 with TRBJ2-3; 10 bases line up with TRBD1. This CDR3 contains 14 residues. Per the germline V gene, CDR1 is MNHNS and CDR2 is SASEGT. The CDR3 sequence is CASSQATGGDTQYF. The CDR3 DNA follows: TGTGCCAGCAGTCAAGCGACAGGGGGCGATACGCAGTATTTT.

This rearrangement joins TRBV28 to TRBJ2-7; TRBD1 agrees at 7 bases. CDR1 and CDR2 (germline): MDHEN, SYDVKM. V gave up 10 bases and J gave up 5 bases; unmatched junction bases: 8. CDR3 length equals 12 residues. The CDR3 DNA is TGTGCCAACCAGGACAGGTTACACGAGCAGTACGTC. As protein: CANQDRLHEQYV.

The chain has TRBV5-8 and TRBJ1-2, with 7 positions matching TRBD1. The junction had 11 bases not matched to a gene; V was cut back by 5 bases and J by 4 bases. Germline CDR1 and CDR2: SGHTS and YDEGEE. CDR3 length: 15 residues. This CDR3 is CASRSVVDRSYGYTF. The CDR3 nucleotides are TGTGCCAGCAGATCTGTCGTGGACAGGAGCTATGGCTACACCTTC.

V gene TRBV6-1 combines with J gene TRBJ2-7, with 9 bases identical to TRBD1. V shed 2 bases, J shed 1 base, and the junction held 3 bases outside the gene matches. Germline CDR1 is MNHNS and CDR2 is SASEGT. This CDR3 has 15 residues. This CDR3 is CASSEPGTGSYEQYF. CDR3 nucleotides: TGTGCCAGCAGTGAACCCGGGACAGGGTCCTACGAGCAGTACTTC.

The chain employs TRBV5-1 and TRBJ1-2; no firm D call. There are 14 residues in the CDR3. The V end was cut by 0 bases, the J end by 14 bases, with 20 bases between. Germline-derived CDR1 and CDR2 are SGHRS and YFSETQ. CDR3 loop: CASSLGSEAGLWTF. In nucleotides, the CDR3 is TGCGCCAGCAGCTTGGGATCAGAGGCGGGTTTGTGGACCTTC. Using reference TRBV5-1 and TRBJ1-2 for the parts outside the CDR3, the full variable domain is KAGVTQTPRYLIKTRGQQVTLSCSPISGHRSVSWYQQTPGQGLQFLFEYFSETQRNKGNFPGRFSGRQFSNSRSEMNVSTLELGDSALYLCASSLGSEAGLWTFGSGTRLTVV.

This chain links TRBV19 with TRBJ1-5; D is perhaps TRBD1 (5 bases). The CDR3 is 15 residues long. Germline V gene sequence: CDR1 LNHDA, CDR2 SQIVND (reference sequence). Trimming took 6 bases from V and 1 from J, leaving 13 bases between them. The CDR3 DNA reads as TGTGCCAGTAGCCTGGAGGGGCTGAGCAATCAGCCCCAGCATTTT. This sequence encodes CASSLEGLSNQPQHF.

The V call is TRBV7-9, the J call TRBJ2-1; 7 bases map to TRBD1. Germline CDR1 reads SEHNR; CDR2 reads FQNEAQ (reference sequence). J gave up 2 bases and V 4 bases, and 14 bases lay outside the gene matches. The CDR3 covers 18 residues. The CDR3 region is CASSSFVSVTGTYNEQFF. The CDR3 DNA sequence: TGTGCCAGCAGCTCCTTTGTGTCTGTGACAGGGACCTACAATGAGCAGTTCTTC.

The chain links TRBV6-5 to TRBJ1-1; a possible D gene is TRBD1 (5 bases). CDR1 MNHEY and CDR2 SVGAGI come from the germline V gene. The V end was cut by 7 bases, the J end by 4 bases, with 16 bases between. The CDR3 is 14 residues long. CDR3 coding DNA: TGTGCCAGCACCGGGGGGTGGACGGGCACTGAAGCTTTCTTT. Translated, it gives CASTGGWTGTEAFF.

Details on this clone: The sample holds other DNA sequences that translate to the same CDR3. The V and J genes are TRBV18 and TRBJ1-1; D gene ambiguous. CDR1 and CDR2 (germline): KGHSH, LQKENI. This CDR3 has 13 amino acids. The V and J ends lost 1 base and 1 base respectively, with 4 bases between them. CDR3 residues: CASSPRGNTEAFF. In nucleotides, the CDR3 is TGTGCCAGCTCACCACGAGGGAACACTGAAGCTTTCTTT.

This CDR3 reads CASSPLGTANEAFF. DNA of the CDR3: TGTGCCAGCAGCCCCCTCGGGACAGCGAATGAAGCTTTCTTT. The rearrangement joins TRBV13 to TRBJ1-1, with TRBD1 matching 7 bases. The J segment lost 7 bases and the V segment lost 5 bases, leaving 10 bases of the junction unmatched. This CDR3 contains 14 residues. Germline lookup yields CDR1 PRHDT and CDR2 FYEKMQ (reference sequence).

The chain uses TRBV19 and TRBJ1-2; perhaps TRBD1 as D (5 bases). This CDR3 has 15 residues. The germline V gene has CDR1 LNHDA and CDR2 SQIVND (reference sequence). V lost 6 bases, J lost 3 bases, and 17 bases lay in between. CDR3 DNA: TGTGCCAGTAGCCTCGACAGCCCTGAGGACTATGGCTACACCTTC. This sequence encodes CASSLDSPEDYGYTF.

This chain connects TRBV6-5 to TRBJ1-2; D is perhaps TRBD1 (6 bases). The V end was cut by 5 bases, the J end by 4 bases, with 14 bases between. The length of the CDR3 is 14 residues. The germline V gene encodes CDR1 MNHEY and CDR2 SVGAGI. CDR3 nucleotides: TGTGCCAGCAGTACCCCAGGGGCTTCCTATGGCTACACCTTC. Its protein product is CASSTPGASYGYTF.